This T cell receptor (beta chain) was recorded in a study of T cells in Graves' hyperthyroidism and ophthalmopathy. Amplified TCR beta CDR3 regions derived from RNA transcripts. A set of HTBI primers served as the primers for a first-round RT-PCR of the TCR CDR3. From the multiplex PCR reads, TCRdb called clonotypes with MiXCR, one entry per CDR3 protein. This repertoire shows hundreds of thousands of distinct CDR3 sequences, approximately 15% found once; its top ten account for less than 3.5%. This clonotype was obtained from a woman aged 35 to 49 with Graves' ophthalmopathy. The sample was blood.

In DNA, the CDR3 is TGTGCCAGCAGCTTAGCAGGGGGGCATGGAGATACGCAGTATTTT. Amino acid sequence: CASSLAGGHGDTQYF. The rearrangement uses TRBV7-9 and TRBJ2-3; D tentatively reads TRBD1 or TRBD2 (6 bases each). V lost 0 bases, J lost 5 bases, and 12 bases lay in between. Germline V CDR1 and CDR2: SEHNR, FQNEAQ (reference sequence). The CDR3 runs to 15 residues.